These 2 T cell receptor beta chains share one sample of origin, sequenced in a study of T-cell memory formation after mild COVID-19. MiXCR was run by TCRdb on the 5' RACE reads, yielding one entry per CDR3 protein. The sample includes roughly 350,000 distinct CDR3 sequences, 12% to 15% seen only once; the top ten take approximately 21%. Source material: PBMCs or a T cell subset sorted from them (not recorded which). These receptors were collected from a man aged 18 to 35 who had mild COVID-19 (a few samples of this study predate the infection). Cell type and time point are not known.

Only a few counts were recorded for this clonotype. The rearrangement links TRBV12-3 or TRBV12-4 to TRBJ1-1; D is unclear. With 5 bases removed from V and 0 bases from J, the gap between germline ends came to 19 bases. This CDR3 comprises 17 residues. Here the CDR3 DNA reads TGTGCCAGCAGTCCCCTCCGCGGGCCTCCTTTGAACACTGAAGCTTTCTTT. As protein: CASSPLRGPPLNTEAFF.

This clonotype was detected ten times or more. The V and J genes are TRBV5-5 and TRBJ1-2, with D possibly TRBD1 on 5 matching bases. The V gene's germline CDR1 is SGHKS and CDR2 YYEKEE (reference sequence). V lost 2 bases and J 1 base, leaving 6 bases between the germline ends. This CDR3 region has 13 residues. Written as DNA, the CDR3 is TGTGCCAGCAGCTTCCAGGGTAACTATGGCTACACCTTC. Translation gives CASSFQGNYGYTF. The full variable domain, in which reference TRBV5-5 and TRBJ1-2 provide the parts outside the CDR3, is DAGVTQSPTHLIKTRGQQVTLRCSPISGHKSVSWYQQVLGQGPQFIFQYYEKEERGRGNFPDRFSARQFPNYSSELNVNALLLGDSALYLCASSFQGNYGYTFGSGTRLTVV.